In this sample, the clone carrying this T cell receptor beta chain turned up many times. Its antigen is as yet unknown. The junction departs from germline at one end; a sequencing error may be responsible. This beta chain turned up in a library designed for alpha chains; as an off-target read, its abundance says little. The germline V gene has CDR1 SGHDT and CDR2 YYEEEE. The CDR3 has 15 residues. The source of the sample is a study of spatial heterogeneity in lung cancer. Study-level results: In tumors, expanded intratumoral alpha and beta TCR counts tracked mutation counts. There was tracking of ubiquitous and regional nonsynonymous mutations by the respective counts of ubiquitous and regional expanded TCRs.

TCRdb re-called the 5' RACE reads through MiXCR, storing one row per CDR3 protein. In the table there are around 12,000 distinct CDR3 sequences, 5.6% of which are singletons. Noted time point: sample taken at primary tumor resection. Patients with untreated early-stage non-small cell lung cancer, numbering roughly 69, were the donors. Tumor, nontumor lung or frozen PBMC supplied whole RNA that was sequenced unsorted. The sample in question was lung tumor tissue, obtained at surgery. The sequence was collected from a female donor with early-stage non-small cell lung cancer. The chain is built from TRBV5-6 and TRBJ1-6; D uncertain. The CDR3 loop is CASTLAGFGLSPLHF. The CDR3 coding sequence is TGTGCCAGCACCTTGGCAGGATTCGGCCTCTCACCCCTCCACTTT. Full variable domain (remainder filled in from reference TRBV5-6 and TRBJ1-6): DAGVTQSPTHLIKTRGQQVTLRCSPKSGHDTVSWYQQALGQGPQFIFQYYEEEERQRGNFPDRFSGHQFPNYSSELNVNALLLGDSALYLCASTLAGFGLSPLHFGNGTRLTVT.